This TCR beta chain was obtained from a study of cytomegalovirus exposure and HLA in healthy donors. Donors were nominally healthy when sampled, though unrecorded immune exposures were likely. Primers included in the PCR were 60 Vbeta and 13 Jbeta primers. Profiled with immunoSEQ multiplex PCR; TCRdb holds only in-frame clones, not every one. The table has 100,000 to 150,000 clones, 15% to 20% seen once. Regarding the study as a whole: The study labeled fewer than 200 TCR beta chains cytomegalovirus-associated. In a later analysis, TCR association rates varied by HLA locus: DRB1 most, HLA-C fewest. Reports indicate that TCR beta sequences accurately predicted the HLA-A and HLA-B alleles of most subjects.

This CDR3 contains 13 residues. Per the germline V gene, CDR1 is MNHNY and CDR2 is SVGAGI (reference sequence). V was pared by 11 bases and J by 2 bases, with 5 bases of the junction left unmatched. Concerning this clone: Its antigen is as yet unknown.

The V gene is TRBV6-6, the J gene TRBJ2-3; 9 bases line up with TRBD2. This TCR was recovered from a female donor in good health and CMV-seropositive. Sequenced sample: PBMCs. In DNA, the CDR3 is TGTGCCGTAGGCGGGAGGGCCACAGATACGCAGTATTTT. This codes for CAVGGRATDTQYF.